This T cell receptor (beta chain) is from a study of blood T cell repertoires in COVID-19 (TCRdb year 2020). With regard to the full study: Samples from collaborators originated in the United States, Italy and Spain and spanned both the acute and convalescent phases of COVID-19. The material from the prospective study consisted of cDNA or gDNA derived from T cells, B-cell-depleted T cells, or PBMCs. The dataset comprised deeply sampled blood TCRbeta repertoires from subjects exposed to, actively infected with, or recovered from COVID-19. The repertoires were made available in a free public database intended to serve as a resource for research on the immune response to SARS-CoV-2. The samples were drawn from the first 160 participants of the ongoing ImmuneRACE study and from more than 1,000 subjects provided by 6 global collaborators. Nearly every sample came with metadata listing a de-identified subject ID, COVID-19 status, age in years and sex. Where HLA class I and class II types were available, the types were taken from metadata supplied by the sample provider, not from assay-based typing.

The immunoSEQ Assay, a bias-controlled multiplex PCR, was used to amplify TCRbeta CDR3 regions from genomic DNA. Turning to the authors' computational methods: The number of nucleated cells in each sample was estimated from the amplification of reference gene primers within the assay. Sequence reads were collapsed and filtered to measure the absolute abundance of every unique TCRbeta CDR3 rearrangement. For each sample, productive Simpson clonality was calculated as the square root of Simpson's diversity index across productive rearrangements. Entries here come from immuneACCESS through TCRdb and include only in-frame sequences with V and J called. Some clones fail to appear in such tables; in the studies checked, an unresolved V gene covers under half of the shortfall, and the cause of the remainder is unknown. V, J and clone size are taken as reported in that table, and D and trimming were inferred from the DNA itself. The sample includes roughly 430,000 clones, with 70% to 90% observed a single time. Together, the top ten hold 2% to 2.5% of the sample.

The CDR3 numbers 16 residues from cysteine through phenylalanine. The CDR3 DNA has 48 bases and is translated from base 1. Clipping removes 10 bases from V and 2 bases from J, with 15 as the unmatched junction base count. Per the germline V gene, ENHRY is the CDR1 and SYGVKD is the CDR2. General findings and caveats noted by the study authors: The amount of clinical and demographic metadata varied by source and participant and was provided uncurated.

As for this clone: What antigen it recognizes has not been identified. No per-base quality is available; no much larger clone lies one base away.

Participants in the prospective study were aged roughly 18 to 100 years, lived in some 24 United States geographic areas, and enrolled through a virtual design. In the prospective study, cohorts were assigned on the basis of participant-reported clinical history obtained from a screening survey and a study questionnaire. Mobile phlebotomists in the prospective study collected whole blood, serum and a nasopharyngeal or oropharyngeal swab from every participant. Participants in the prospective study had the option to provide additional blood draws and questionnaires over a 2-month period. Blood samples from the prospective study were shipped frozen or at room temperature prior to DNA extraction.

In this chain, TRBV10-3 is recombined with TRBJ1-2, and 8 junction bases match TRBD1. The origin of this receptor is a middle-aged woman with acute COVID-19. Sequenced input: PBMCs or T cells enriched from blood (not recorded which). At the DNA level, the sequence is TGTGCCAGTCGAGATCGGGGGGACAGGCCAAACTATGGCTACACCTTC. Translated, this is CASRDRGDRPNYGYTF.